One and the same sample provided the 18 T cell receptor beta chains below, sequenced in a study of blood T cell repertoires in COVID-19. This table comes from immunoSEQ multiplex PCR, and its TCRdb copy is limited to in-frame clones, with some not included. The data hold tens of thousands of clones, with 80% to 95% observed a single time. The material sequenced was peripheral blood. The source of these receptors is a man aged 50-59 years with active COVID-19.

V and J are TRBV18 and TRBJ2-7, with D perhaps matching TRBD2 (7 bases). The CDR3 is 15 amino acids. The ends were cut back, 1 base at V and 1 base at J, with 11 bases in the middle. The germline CDR1 and CDR2 sequences are KGHSH and LQKENI. As DNA, the CDR3 is TGTGCCAGCTCACCACGAGGGAGGGGGTCCTACGAGCAGTACTTC. It is translated as CASSPRGRGSYEQYF.

This clone was detected only once. This chain connects TRBV5-1 to TRBJ2-1; 9 nucleotides align to TRBD1. The CDR3 is 16 amino acids. V shed 1 base and J 4 bases; nucleotides not matched to a gene: 6. CDR1 and CDR2 from the germline V gene are SGHRS and YFSETQ. CDR3 sequence (DNA): TGCGCCAGCAGCTTGAAACAGGGGGCGCGGTACAATGAGCAGTTCTTC. The encoded protein is CASSLKQGARYNEQFF. The full variable domain, rest sourced from reference TRBV5-1 and TRBJ2-1, is KAGVTQTPRYLIKTRGQQVTLSCSPISGHRSVSWYQQTPGQGLQFLFEYFSETQRNKGNFPGRFSGRQFSNSRSEMNVSTLELGDSALYLCASSLKQGARYNEQFFGPGTRLTVL.

The V call is TRBV28, the J call TRBJ1-6, with TRBD1 as a possible D gene (6 bases). V lost 3 bases and J 6 bases, leaving 15 bases between the germline ends. Germline V CDR1 and CDR2: MDHEN, SYDVKM. This CDR3 comprises 16 residues. The CDR3 loop is CASSLAGGAGNSPLHF. The CDR3 DNA reads as TGTGCCAGCAGTTTGGCGGGGGGGGCGGGTAATTCACCCCTCCACTTT.

The V call is TRBV11-2, the J call TRBJ1-2, with no clear D. Per germline, CDR1 SGHAT and CDR2 FQNNGV. The V end was cut by 4 bases, the J end by 1 base, with 16 bases between. CDR3 length equals 16 residues. CDR3 in DNA: TGTGCCAGCAGCTCACGGGATGGTAGAAGTAACTATGGCTACACCTTC. It encodes CASSSRDGRSNYGYTF.

The chain has TRBV30 and TRBJ1-1; 7 positions match TRBD1. Losses at the gene ends were 0 bases for V and 2 bases for J; bases not matched to a gene: 15. CDR1 and CDR2 from the germline V gene are GTSNPN and SVGIG (reference sequence). The CDR3 contains 18 residues. The CDR3 bases are TGTGCCTGGAGTGTTAGTAGGGACAGATTTCCCTATAACACTGAAGCTTTCTTT. Protein product: CAWSVSRDRFPYNTEAFF.

The V and J genes are TRBV30 and TRBJ2-1; 8 positions agree with TRBD2. This CDR3 comprises 14 residues. Germline trimming cut 0 bases from V and 6 bases from J; bases unmatched to any gene: 4. Germline V gene lookup returns CDR1 GTSNPN and CDR2 SVGIG (reference sequence). CDR3 sequence reads: CAWSVGAGGNEQFF. CDR3 sequence (DNA): TGTGCCTGGAGTGTAGGGGCGGGAGGCAATGAGCAGTTCTTC.

This sequence joins TRBV27 and TRBJ2-1; the match to TRBD2 covers 8 bases. J lost 4 bases, V lost 6 bases, and 17 bases had no gene match. CDR3 length equals 18 residues. CDR1 is MNHEY, CDR2 SMNVEV, per germline (reference sequence). The CDR3, as DNA: TGTGCCAGCAGCCGGGCGGATAACGGGAGGGCCCGGTACAATGAGCAGTTCTTC. This translates into CASSRADNGRARYNEQFF.

This chain connects TRBV4-1 to TRBJ1-6, with D perhaps matching TRBD1 (5 bases). Per the germline V gene, CDR1 is MGHRA and CDR2 is YSYEKL. This CDR3 is 18 amino acids long. V dropped 4 bases and J dropped 5 bases, with 21 bases sitting between them. In DNA, the CDR3 is TGCGCCAGCAGCCTCCCCCCGGGAGGGGCGCTGGATAATTCACCCCTCCACTTT. Amino acid sequence: CASSLPPGGALDNSPLHF.

This chain uses TRBV11-2 with TRBJ1-2, with a weak D call TRBD1 (5 bases). V lost 1 base, J lost 5 bases, and 8 bases lay in between. The CDR3 is 13 residues long. Germline CDR1 and CDR2: SGHAT and FQNNGV. The DNA of the CDR3 is TGTGCCAGCAGCTTAGCCCAGGGTTATGGCTACACCTTC. Protein: CASSLAQGYGYTF.

This chain connects TRBV10-3 to TRBJ2-7; D remains ambiguous. The CDR3 sequence is 11 residues long. Trimming took off 6 bases at V and 2 bases at J, with 5 bases between the two ends. Germline loops: CDR1 ENHRY, CDR2 SYGVKD. CDR3 nucleotides: TGTGCCATCAGATCTACCTACGAGCAGTACTTC. It specifies CAIRSTYEQYF.

The chain joins TRBV3-1 (or the pseudogene TRBV3-2) to TRBJ1-1; TRBD1 matches at 9 bases. CDR3 size: 17 residues. Losses at the gene ends were 3 bases for V and 6 bases for J; bases not matched to a gene: 14. Germline V CDR1 and CDR2: LGHDT, YNNKEL (reference sequence). CDR3 nucleotides: TGTGCCAGCAGCCAGGATCGACAGGGGGGGCGGGTCCCTGAAGCTTTCTTT. Its translation: CASSQDRQGGRVPEAFF.

In its sample, this clone was seen once. This chain joins TRBV30 and TRBJ1-4, with 7 nucleotides matching TRBD1. This CDR3 has 14 residues. Germline V gene lookup returns CDR1 GTSNPN and CDR2 SVGIG (reference sequence). J lost 5 bases, V lost 5 bases, and 8 bases had no gene match. CDR3 sequence (DNA): TGTGCCTGGTCATGGGACAGCCCGAATGAAAAACTGTTTTTT. This codes for CAWSWDSPNEKLFF.

V usage is TRBV12-3 or TRBV12-4 and J usage is TRBJ1-1, with 7 bases lining up with TRBD1. The ends lost 7 bases at V and 0 bases at J; junction bases unmatched: 2. The CDR3 consists of 13 residues. The CDR3: CASTGTVNTEAFF. CDR3 coding DNA: TGTGCCAGCACAGGGACAGTGAACACTGAAGCTTTCTTT.

This chain joins TRBV5-1 and TRBJ1-4, with D hard to call. The CDR3 consists of 14 residues. The V end lost 0 bases, the J end lost 5 bases, and 8 bases lay between the germline ends. The germline gives CDR1 SGHRS, CDR2 YFSETQ. This chain's CDR3 is CASSLGQVNEKLFF. In DNA, the CDR3 is TGCGCCAGCAGCTTGGGGCAAGTAAATGAAAAACTGTTTTTT.

The chain employs TRBV28 and TRBJ2-1; 8 bases match TRBD2. V trimming: 6 bases; J trimming: 8 bases; junction bases outside the gene matches: 15. This CDR3 contains 16 residues. Germline lookup yields CDR1 MDHEN and CDR2 SYDVKM. The CDR3 DNA follows: TGTGCCAGCAGCCGGGGTAGCGGGGTCATTCGGGATGAGCAGTTCTTC. It specifies CASSRGSGVIRDEQFF.

The chain joins TRBV9 to TRBJ1-4; D is undetermined. The CDR3 consists of 15 residues. Germline CDR1 is SGDLS and CDR2 is YYNGEE. With 3 bases removed from V and 4 bases from J, the gap between germline ends came to 13 bases. CDR3 in amino acids: CASSAHSAGNEKLFF. CDR3 nucleotide sequence: TGTGCCAGCAGCGCCCACTCTGCCGGTAATGAAAAACTGTTTTTT.

The gene calls are TRBV18 and TRBJ2-7, with 8 positions matching TRBD1. V lost 2 bases and J lost 6; bases outside the gene matches: 6. Germline V gene lookup returns CDR1 KGHSH and CDR2 LQKENI. This CDR3 region has 14 residues. The CDR3 DNA is TGTGCCAGCTCACCAACGACAGGGGTTATCGAGCAGTACTTC. Encoded protein: CASSPTTGVIEQYF. The full variable domain, completed using reference TRBV18 and TRBJ2-7, is NAGVMQNPRHLVRRRGQEARLRCSPMKGHSHVYWYRQLPEEGLKFMVYLQKENIIDESGMPKERFSAEFPKEGPSILRIQQVVRGDSAAYFCASSPTTGVIEQYFGPGTRLTVT.

The V and J genes are TRBV5-6 and TRBJ1-6; D not certain. V lost 4 bases to trimming and J lost 10 bases, with 15 bases between them. CDR3 size: 14 residues. CDR1 and CDR2 from the germline V gene are SGHDT and YYEEEE. CDR3 DNA sequence: TGTGCCAGCAGCCACGGGTTTCTTCGCTCACCCCTCCACTTT. Translated: CASSHGFLRSPLHF.